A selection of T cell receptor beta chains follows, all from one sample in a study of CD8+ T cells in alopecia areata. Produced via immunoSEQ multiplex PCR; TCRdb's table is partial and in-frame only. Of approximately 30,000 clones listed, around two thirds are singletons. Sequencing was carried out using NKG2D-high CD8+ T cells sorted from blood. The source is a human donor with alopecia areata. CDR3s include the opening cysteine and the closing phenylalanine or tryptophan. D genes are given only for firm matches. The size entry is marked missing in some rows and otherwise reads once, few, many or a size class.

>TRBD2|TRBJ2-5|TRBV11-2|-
TGTGCCAGCAGCCCCGGGACTACCACACATTACCAAGAGACCCAGTACTTC
CASSPGTTTHYQETQYF
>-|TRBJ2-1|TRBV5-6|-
TGTGCCAGCAGCCTCCCGGCAGGGATGTTGAATGAGCAGTTCTTC
CASSLPAGMLNEQFF
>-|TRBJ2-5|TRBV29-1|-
TGCAGCGTTGAAGGAGCCGAAGAGACCCAGTACTTC
CSVEGAEETQYF
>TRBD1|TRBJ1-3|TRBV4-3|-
TGCGCCAGCAGCCAAGGTACAGGGGCTGGAAACACCATATATTTT
CASSQGTGAGNTIYF
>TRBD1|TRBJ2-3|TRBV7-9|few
TGTGCCAGCAGCAAACAGGGGCGCACAGATACGCAGTATTTT
CASSKQGRTDTQYF
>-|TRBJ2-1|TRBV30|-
TGTGCCTGGAGTGCGAATGAGCAGTTCTTC
CAWSANEQFF
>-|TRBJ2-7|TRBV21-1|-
TGTGCCAGCAGCAAACCCCTGGGCCGCGAGCAGTACTTC
CASSKPLGREQYF
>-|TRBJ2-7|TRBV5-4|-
TGTGCCAGCAGCTCCAACAGCTACGAGCAGTACTTC
CASSSNSYEQYF
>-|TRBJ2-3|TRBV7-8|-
TGTGCCAGCAGTTCCCTAGGACCAGGCACAGATACGCAGTATTTT
CASSSLGPGTDTQYF
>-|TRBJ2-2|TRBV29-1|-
TGCAGCGTTTCCCTCTTCGGGAGCGACACCGGGGAGCTGGTTTTT
CSVSLFGSDTGELVF
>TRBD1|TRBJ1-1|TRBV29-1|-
TGCAGCGTTGAGGGGGGGACAGTGAAGGTCGGGACGACTGAAGCTTTCTTT
CSVEGGTVKVGTTEAFF
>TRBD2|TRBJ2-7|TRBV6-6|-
TGTGCCAGCAGTTGGCTAGCGGGAGGGCTCCCTGCCGAGCAGTACTTC
CASSWLAGGLPAEQYF
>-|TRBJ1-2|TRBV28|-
TGTGCCAGCAGTCCGCAACCCGGGACCCTTTATGGCTACACCTTC
CASSPQPGTLYGYTF
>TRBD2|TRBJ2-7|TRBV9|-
TGTGCCAGCAGCGTGGCTAGCGGGAGTTTTCCGAACGAGCAGTACTTC
CASSVASGSFPNEQYF
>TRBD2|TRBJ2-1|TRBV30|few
TGTGCCTGGAGTTTTAGCGGGAGAGACTACAATGAGCAGTTCTTC
CAWSFSGRDYNEQFF
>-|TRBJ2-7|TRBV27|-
TGTGCCAGCAGTTTCAGCTCTGGTACCCTCGAGCAGTACTTC
CASSFSSGTLEQYF
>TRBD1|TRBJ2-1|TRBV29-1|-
TGCAGCGTTGCGGGACAGGGGGTTTTTGAGCAGTTCTTC
CSVAGQGVFEQFF
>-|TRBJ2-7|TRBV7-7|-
TGTGCCAGCAGCTTAGGTCCGGGACAACACTACGAGCAGTACTTC
CASSLGPGQHYEQYF
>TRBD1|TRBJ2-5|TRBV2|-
TGTGCCAGCAGTCCCCGGACAGGGGGCAGGGAGACCCAGTACTTC
CASSPRTGGRETQYF
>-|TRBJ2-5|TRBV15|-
TGTGCCACCAGCAGAGTCTTCGTGGGTCGGTTCCCCCAAGAGACCCAGTACTTC
CATSRVFVGRFPQETQYF
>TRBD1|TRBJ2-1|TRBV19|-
TGTGCCAGTAGTTGGGGGACAGGGCCCTCCTACAATGAGCAGTTCTTC
CASSWGTGPSYNEQFF
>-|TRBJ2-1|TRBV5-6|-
TGTGCCAGCAGTTTTTGGACAGCTACTCGCTCCTACAATGAGCAGTTCTTC
CASSFWTATRSYNEQFF
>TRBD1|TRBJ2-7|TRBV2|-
TGTGCCAGCAGACACTCCGGGACAGGAACCTACGAGCAGTACTTC
CASRHSGTGTYEQYF
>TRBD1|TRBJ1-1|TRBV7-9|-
TGTGCCAGCAGCTTTGCAGGGGGGTGGAACACTGAAGCTTTCTTT
CASSFAGGWNTEAFF
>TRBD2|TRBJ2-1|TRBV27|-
TGTGCCAGCAGTTTACCGACTAGCGGGAAACCGTACTACAATGAGCAGTTCTTC
CASSLPTSGKPYYNEQFF
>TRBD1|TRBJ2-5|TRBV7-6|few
TGTGCCAGCAGCACTCGGGACAGCTACCAAGAGACCCAGTACTTC
CASSTRDSYQETQYF
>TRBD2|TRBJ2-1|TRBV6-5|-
TGTGCCAGCAGTTTGGGGCTAGCGGGGGCCTACAATGAGCAGTTCTTC
CASSLGLAGAYNEQFF
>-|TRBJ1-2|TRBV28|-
TGTGCCAGCAGTCCGGGATCCAACTATGGCTACACCTTC
CASSPGSNYGYTF
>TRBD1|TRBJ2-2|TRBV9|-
TGTGCCAGCAGCGCCTCCCCGGGACAGCGAGGGATCGGGGAGCTGTTTTTT
CASSASPGQRGIGELFF
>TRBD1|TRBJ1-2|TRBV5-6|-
TGTGCCAGCAGCTTACAGGGGCACTATGGCTACACCTTC
CASSLQGHYGYTF
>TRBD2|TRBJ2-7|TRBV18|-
TGTGCCAGCTCACCAATGGGACTAGCGAACGAGCAGTACTTC
CASSPMGLANEQYF
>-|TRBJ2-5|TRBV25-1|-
TGTGCCAGCAGTGAATGGTTGGGAGGCAGGGGTCAAGAGACCCAGTACTTC
CASSEWLGGRGQETQYF
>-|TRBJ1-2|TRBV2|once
TGTGCCAGCAGTGATACCTATGGCTACACCTTC
CASSDTYGYTF
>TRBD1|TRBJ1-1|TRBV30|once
TGTGCCTGGACCGGGACAGCTCTTGAAGCTTTCTTT
CAWTGTALEAFF
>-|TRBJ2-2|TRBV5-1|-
TGCGCCAGCAGCTTGGAACCGCGGGAGCTGTTTTTT
CASSLEPRELFF
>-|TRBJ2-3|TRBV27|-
TGTGCCAGCAGTTTTCGACTGGATACCACAGATACGCAGTATTTT
CASSFRLDTTDTQYF
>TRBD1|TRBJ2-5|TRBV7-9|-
TGTGCCAGCAGCGGATATCACAGGGGTTACGTTGAGACCCAGTACTTC
CASSGYHRGYVETQYF
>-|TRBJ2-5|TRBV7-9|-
TGTGCCAGCCTCCCTTCTACCCGACGAGAGACCCAGTACTTC
CASLPSTRRETQYF
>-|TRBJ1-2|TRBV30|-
TGTGCCTGGAGTGCGACCGCCGGGACACTCTATGGCTACACCTTC
CAWSATAGTLYGYTF
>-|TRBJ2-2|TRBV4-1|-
TGCGCCAGCAGCCCCCGGGGAGCCGGGGAGCTGTTTTTT
CASSPRGAGELFF
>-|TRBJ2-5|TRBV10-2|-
TGCGCCAGCAGTGAGTCTGGGGGGACCCAGTACTTC
CASSESGGTQYF
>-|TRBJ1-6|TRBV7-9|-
TGTGCCACCATGGGGGGCAGTGGCTATAATTCACCCCTCCACTTT
CATMGGSGYNSPLHF
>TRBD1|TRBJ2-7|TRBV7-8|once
TGTGCCAGCAGCCCAAAGGACAGGGACCCCTACGAGCAGTACTTC
CASSPKDRDPYEQYF
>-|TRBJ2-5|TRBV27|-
TGTGCCAGCAGTTTATCCGGGGGCGGTCGCCCAGAGACCCAGTACTTC
CASSLSGGGRPETQYF
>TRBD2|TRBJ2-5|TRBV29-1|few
TGCAGCTCACACAAACCGGGACTAGCGGAAGAGACCCAGTACTTC
CSSHKPGLAEETQYF
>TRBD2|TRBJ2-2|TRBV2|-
TGTGCCAGCAGGGGACTAGCGGGAGAAAACACCGGGGAGCTGTTTTTT
CASRGLAGENTGELFF
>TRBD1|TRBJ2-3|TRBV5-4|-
TGTGCCAGCAGCTTAGTTGCCGGGACAGGGACAACAGATACGCAGTATTTT
CASSLVAGTGTTDTQYF
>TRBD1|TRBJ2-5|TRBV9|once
TGTGCCAGCAGCGCCTCCGGGACAGGGTGGGAGACCCAGTACTTC
CASSASGTGWETQYF
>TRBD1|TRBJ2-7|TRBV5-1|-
TGCGCCAGCAGCCTATGGACAGGGGACTACGAGCAGTACTTC
CASSLWTGDYEQYF
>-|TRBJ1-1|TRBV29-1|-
TGCAGCGATCATAAAGGACAAAGGAACACTGAAGCTTTCTTT
CSDHKGQRNTEAFF
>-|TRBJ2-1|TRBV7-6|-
TGTGCCAGCAGCTCTGGTCCATTCGCGGACAGATACAATGAGCAGTTCTTC
CASSSGPFADRYNEQFF
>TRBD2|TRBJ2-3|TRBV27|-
TGTGCCAGCCACATACTCCGGGCGGGAGAAACCACAGATACGCAGTATTTT
CASHILRAGETTDTQYF
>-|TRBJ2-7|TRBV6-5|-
TGTGCCAGCAGTGTGCCGGGACTGGATATCGAGCAGTACTTC
CASSVPGLDIEQYF
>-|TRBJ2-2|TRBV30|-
TGTGCCTGGTATCAAGGGGGGACTGTCGGGGAGCTGTTTTTT
CAWYQGGTVGELFF
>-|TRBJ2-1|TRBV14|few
TGTGCCAGCAGCCCCTTCTCAGCCTACAATGAGCAGTTCTTC
CASSPFSAYNEQFF
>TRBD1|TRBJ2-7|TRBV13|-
TGTGCCAGCAGCGTAATAGACAGGGACGAGCAGTACTTC
CASSVIDRDEQYF
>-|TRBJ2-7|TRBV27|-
TGTGCCAGCAGTTTTACCCCCTCTTATGGCGAGCAGTACTTC
CASSFTPSYGEQYF
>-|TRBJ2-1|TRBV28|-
TGTGCCAGCACCTCCTGGGCGGAGCAGTTCTTC
CASTSWAEQFF
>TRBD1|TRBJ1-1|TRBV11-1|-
TGTGCCAGCAGCGAGTACAGGGGCCCGAACACTGAAGCTTTCTTT
CASSEYRGPNTEAFF